Below are 21 T cell receptor beta chains sequenced from a single sample in a study of PD-1 blockade in classical Hodgkin lymphoma. Method: immunoSEQ multiplex PCR; TCRdb's copy keeps in-frame clones and lacks some. The sample yields some 100,000 clones, around 90% seen once. With no exception, relapse followed autologous stem cell transplantation in all patients, and brentuximab vedotin exposure varied. Here the sequenced sample was peripheral blood mononuclear cells (PBMCs), taken at baseline. The receptors were sampled from a human donor with classical Hodgkin lymphoma.

This clone was picked up one time. CDR3 in amino acids: CAWLGAGANVLTF. The CDR3 nucleotides read TGTGCCTGGCTTGGCGCTGGGGCCAACGTCCTGACTTTC. The chain uses TRBV30 and TRBJ2-6, with unresolved D. Germline-derived CDR1 and CDR2 are GTSNPN and SVGIG (reference sequence). This CDR3 has 13 amino acids. Trimming left V 5 bases short and J 2 bases short, with 7 bases between.

J is TRBJ2-1 and V is TRBV2; tentatively, D is TRBD2 (5 bases). This CDR3 has 17 amino acids. Germline values: CDR1 SNHLY, CDR2 FYNNEI. V lost 8 bases and J lost 9, with 29 bases in between. CDR3 region: CASELELTSLSASEQFF. The CDR3, as DNA: TGTGCCAGCGAGTTGGAACTTACTAGTCTCTCCGCCAGTGAGCAGTTCTTC.

The rearrangement uses TRBV10-3 and TRBJ2-7; TRBD1 matches 7 bases. CDR1 is ENHRY and CDR2 is SYGVKD in the germline V gene. V gave up 6 bases and J gave up 2 bases; unmatched junction bases: 13. The CDR3 has 16 residues. This CDR3 reads CAISYTGQWNTYEQYF. CDR3 sequence (DNA): TGTGCCATCAGCTACACGGGACAGTGGAACACCTACGAGCAGTACTTC.

This chain joins TRBV28 and TRBJ1-3; possibly TRBD1 for D (6 bases). CDR3 size: 15 residues. V lost 5 bases and J lost 4, with 15 bases in between. Germline loops: CDR1 MDHEN, CDR2 SYDVKM. The CDR3 reads CASSGADRIGNTIYF. Written as DNA, the CDR3 is TGTGCCAGCAGTGGCGCCGACAGGATAGGAAACACCATATATTTT.

The CDR3 DNA reads as TGTGCCAGCAGCTTGGTGGGGGGTCTTAATGAAAAACTGTTTTTT. Translated: CASSLVGGLNEKLFF. The V and J genes are TRBV5-4 and TRBJ1-4, with a tentative D call TRBD1 (5 bases). V lost 0 bases and J 4 bases, leaving 10 bases between the germline ends. The CDR3 consists of 15 residues. Germline V gene data show CDR1 as SGHNT and CDR2 as YYREEE (reference sequence).

The V gene is TRBV18, the J gene TRBJ2-2, with a weak D call TRBD2 (6 bases). CDR3 length: 16 residues. Trimming pared 1 base from V and 4 bases from J, leaving 13 bases between. CDR1 is KGHSH and CDR2 is LQKENI in the germline V gene. The DNA for the CDR3 is TGTGCCAGCTCACCACTTCCGGAGGGCCCCACCGGGGAGCTGTTTTTT. Its protein is CASSPLPEGPTGELFF.

The genes are TRBV7-3 and TRBJ2-5; D is unresolved. Per the germline V gene, CDR1 is SGHTA and CDR2 is FQGTGA. This CDR3 has 13 residues. Trimming pared 3 bases from V and 3 bases from J, leaving 8 bases between. The CDR3 is CASSFRLKETQYF. The CDR3 DNA is TGTGCCAGCAGCTTTAGACTCAAAGAGACCCAGTACTTC.

This clone was counted at least ten times. The chain employs TRBV19 and TRBJ2-3; D may be TRBD1 (6 bases). The CDR3 is made up of 11 amino acids. CDR1 LNHDA and CDR2 SQIVND come from the germline V gene (reference sequence). V lost 7 bases to trimming and J lost 9 bases, with 11 bases between them. The CDR3 spells CASTSTGTQYF. The CDR3 DNA reads as TGTGCCAGTACGTCGACAGGCACGCAGTATTTT.

The rearrangement uses TRBV15 and TRBJ2-2; D is uncertain. The germline CDR1 and CDR2 sequences are LNHNV and YYDKDF (reference sequence). The CDR3 runs 12 residues. Trimming pared 0 bases from V and 6 bases from J, leaving 2 bases between. This CDR3 reads CATSREAGELFF. The CDR3 coding sequence is TGTGCCACCAGCAGAGAGGCCGGGGAGCTGTTTTTT.

The chain employs TRBV9 and TRBJ1-2; TRBD1 matches at 7 bases. The germline gives CDR1 SGDLS, CDR2 YYNGEE. CDR3 length: 16 amino acids. The V gene end was trimmed by 2 bases and the J gene end by 4 bases; junction bases not matched to a gene: 11. The CDR3 here is CASSVVGGQALYGYTF. For the CDR3, the DNA is TGTGCCAGCAGCGTGGTAGGAGGACAGGCGCTCTATGGCTACACCTTC.

The chain uses TRBV2 and TRBJ1-2; 10 bases are shared with TRBD1. The CDR3 is 18 residues long. The trim removed 7 bases at V and 2 bases at J, leaving 16 bases unmatched. Germline assignment: CDR1 SNHLY and CDR2 FYNNEI. The CDR3: CASKGARDRGEENYGYTF. As DNA, the CDR3 is TGTGCCAGCAAAGGGGCCCGGGACAGGGGAGAGGAGAACTATGGCTACACCTTC.

The rearrangement links TRBV19 to TRBJ1-1, with D unclear. Germline V gene data show CDR1 as LNHDA and CDR2 as SQIVND (reference sequence). Trimming pared 5 bases from V and 1 base from J, leaving 17 bases between. CDR3 length: 16 residues. CDR3 in amino acids: CASSPTLGSQNTEAFF. The CDR3 bases are TGTGCCAGTAGTCCCACCCTCGGGTCGCAGAACACTGAAGCTTTCTTT.

J is TRBJ2-7 and V is TRBV19; TRBD1 aligns across 9 bases. Germline V gene data show CDR1 as LNHDA and CDR2 as SQIVND (reference sequence). V lost 5 bases to trimming and J lost 0 bases; unmatched junction nucleotides: 5. The CDR3 is 15 amino acids. The DNA of the CDR3 is TGTGCCAGTAGTCCAGGGACAGGGCCCTCCTACGAGCAGTACTTC. Protein product: CASSPGTGPSYEQYF.

V gene TRBV4-1 combines with J gene TRBJ1-4; D may be TRBD1 (5 bases). The CDR3 is made up of 15 amino acids. From germline, CDR1 is MGHRA and CDR2 YSYEKL. The V end lost 1 base, the J end lost 8 bases, and 14 bases lay between the germline ends. The DNA for the CDR3 is TGCGCCAGCAGCCAAGTGCGGGAGGGGAGGGAAAAACTGTTTTTT. Translating it yields CASSQVREGREKLFF.

This chain joins TRBV5-1 and TRBJ2-7, with a tentative D call TRBD2 (6 bases). The V gene lost 0 bases and the J gene lost 6 bases, with 16 bases spanning the gap. This CDR3 spans 15 amino acids. CDR1 is SGHRS, CDR2 YFSETQ, per germline. The chain's CDR3 is CASSLGRTMVGEQYF. As DNA, the CDR3 is TGCGCCAGCAGCTTGGGGCGGACTATGGTCGGCGAGCAGTACTTC.

The chain recombines TRBV5-1 with TRBJ1-5; unclear D gene. Trimming removed 0 bases at V and 1 base at J, with 2 bases between. Per the germline V gene, CDR1 is SGHRS and CDR2 is YFSETQ. This CDR3 has 13 amino acids. DNA for the CDR3: TGCGCCAGCAGCTTGGACAGCAATCAGCCCCAGCATTTT. This encodes CASSLDSNQPQHF.

The rearrangement links TRBV6-1 to TRBJ1-1; possible D gene TRBD1, 5 bases. Trimming removed 8 bases from V and 5 bases from J, with 15 bases in between. The length of the CDR3 is 13 residues. The V gene's germline CDR1 is MNHNS and CDR2 SASEGT. CDR3 residues: CASRIPGRTEAFF. DNA of the CDR3: TGTGCCAGCCGCATCCCGGGGCGGACTGAAGCTTTCTTT.

A single count supports this clone. The J gene is TRBJ1-1, the V gene TRBV11-2; TRBD1 matches 8 bases. The CDR3 has 14 amino acids. V was clipped by 5 bases and J by 4 bases; unmatched bases: 6. Germline V CDR1 and CDR2: SGHAT, FQNNGV. The CDR3 sequence: CASSPRTGITEAFF. The CDR3, as DNA: TGTGCCAGCAGCCCCAGGACAGGGATCACTGAAGCTTTCTTT. Complete variable domain (other parts from reference TRBV11-2 and TRBJ1-1): EAGVAQSPRYKIIEKRQSVAFWCNPISGHATLYWYQQILGQGPKLLIQFQNNGVVDDSQLPKDRFSAERLKGVDSTLKIQPAKLEDSAVYLCASSPRTGITEAFFGQGTRLTVV.

The V call is TRBV4-1, the J call TRBJ2-7, with D perhaps TRBD1 (6 bases). Germline V lookup: CDR1 MGHRA, CDR2 YSYEKL. The V end was cut by 0 bases, the J end by 4 bases, with 22 bases between. CDR3 length: 18 amino acids. The CDR3 coding sequence is TGCGCCAGCAGCCAAGATCCCGGGACATCTTTATTACAATACGAGCAGTACTTC. It is translated as CASSQDPGTSLLQYEQYF.

V and J are TRBV27 and TRBJ1-5; D is unresolved. V lost 6 bases, J lost 3 bases, and 6 bases lay in between. This CDR3 contains 12 residues. CDR1 is MNHEY, CDR2 SMNVEV, per germline (reference sequence). CDR3 in DNA: TGTGCCAGCAGGGACTACAATCAGCCCCAGCATTTT. Its translation is CASRDYNQPQHF.

On this clone: The junction does not match germline at one end; this may be a read error. V usage is TRBV2 and J usage is TRBJ2-7; 10 bases agree with TRBD2. The CDR3 sequence is 12 residues long. Looked up from germline, CDR1 is SNHLY and CDR2 is FYNNEI. In DNA form, the CDR3 reads TGTGTCAGCAAAGCGGGAGGGCGCGAGCAGTACTTC. It specifies CVSKAGGREQYF.